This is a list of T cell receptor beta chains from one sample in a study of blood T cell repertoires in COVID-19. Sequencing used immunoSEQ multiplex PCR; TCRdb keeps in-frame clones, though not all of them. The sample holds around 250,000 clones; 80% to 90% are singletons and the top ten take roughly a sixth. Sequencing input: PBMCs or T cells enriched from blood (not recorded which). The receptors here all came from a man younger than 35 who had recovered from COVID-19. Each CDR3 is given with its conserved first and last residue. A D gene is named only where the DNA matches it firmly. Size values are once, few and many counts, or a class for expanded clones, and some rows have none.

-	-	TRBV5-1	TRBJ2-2	TGCGCCAGCAGCTTGGTTGCGGGGAGCACCGGGGAGCTGTTTTTT	CASSLVAGSTGELFF
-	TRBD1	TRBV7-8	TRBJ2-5	TGTGCCAGCAGCTTCACCCCGGGACAGGGCGGAGAGACCCAGTACTTC	CASSFTPGQGGETQYF
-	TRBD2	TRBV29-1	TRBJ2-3	TGCAGCGTTGATTCTAGCGGGAGCACAGATACGCAGTATTTT	CSVDSSGSTDTQYF
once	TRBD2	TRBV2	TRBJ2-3	TGTGCCAGCAAGCCCCGTAGCGGGTCTGGAGATACGCAGTATTTT	CASKPRSGSGDTQYF
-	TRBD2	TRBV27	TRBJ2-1	TGTGCCAGCAGTCCGGGACTAGCGGGCCCCTCCTACAATGAGCAGTTCTTC	CASSPGLAGPSYNEQFF
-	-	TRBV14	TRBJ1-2	TGTGCCAGCAGCCGCCCGACAGGTAGCGGCTACACCTTC	CASSRPTGSGYTF
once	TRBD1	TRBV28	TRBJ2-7	TGTGCCAGCAGTTCGTGGACAGGCTCCGACGAGCAGTACTTC	CASSSWTGSDEQYF
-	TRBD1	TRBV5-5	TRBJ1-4	TGTGCCAGCAGCCCGTTCACAGGGGTGCGGGAAAAACTGTTTTTT	CASSPFTGVREKLFF
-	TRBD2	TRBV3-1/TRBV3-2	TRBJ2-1	TGTGCCAGCAGTGAAGAGCGGGAGGGCCACTACAATGAGCAGTTCTTC	CASSEEREGHYNEQFF
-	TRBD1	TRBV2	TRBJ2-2	TGTGCCATCCTATCATCCGGGACAGTGAACACCGGGGAGCTGTTTTTT	CAILSSGTVNTGELFF
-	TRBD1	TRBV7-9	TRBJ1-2	TGTGCCAGCAGGCCCGGGACAGCCTATGGCTACACCTTC	CASRPGTAYGYTF
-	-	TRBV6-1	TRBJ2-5	TGTGCCAGCAGTGAACGGAGCGGAGGACAAGAGACCCAGTACTTC	CASSERSGGQETQYF
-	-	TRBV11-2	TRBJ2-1	TGTGCCAGCAGTGTGCCGGGCGGGTCTAATGAGCAGTTCTTC	CASSVPGGSNEQFF
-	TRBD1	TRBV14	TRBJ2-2	TGTGCCAGCAGCCAAGATCCGATCGCCAGGGGGCTGACCTCGAACACCGGGGAGCTGTTTTTT	CASSQDPIARGLTSNTGELFF
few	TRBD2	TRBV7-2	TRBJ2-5	TGTGCCAGCAGCCCCCGGCGGGGGGAAGAGACCCAGTACTTC	CASSPRRGEETQYF
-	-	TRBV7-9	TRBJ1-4	TGTGCCAGCACTAATCCGGAGTCAGCGGGTGATGAAAAACTGTTTTTT	CASTNPESAGDEKLFF
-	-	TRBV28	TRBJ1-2	TGTGCCAGCAGTTTTAGGGGCAACGACCCAAACTATGGCTACACCTTC	CASSFRGNDPNYGYTF
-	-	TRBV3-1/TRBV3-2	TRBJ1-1	TGTGCCAGCAGCCAAGACGGTTTCAACGAAGCTTTCTTT	CASSQDGFNEAFF
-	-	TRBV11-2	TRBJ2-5	TGTGCCAGCAGCGGAGATGGATATGAAGAGACCCAGTACTTC	CASSGDGYEETQYF
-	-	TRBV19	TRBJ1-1	TGTGCCAGTAGTACCCCTCAATTGGACGGGATGAACACTGAAGCTTTCTTT	CASSTPQLDGMNTEAFF
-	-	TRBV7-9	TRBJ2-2	TGTGCCAGCGGCATCCCGGCGGCCGGGGAGCTGTTTTTT	CASGIPAAGELFF
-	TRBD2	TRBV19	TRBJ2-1	TGTGCCAGCGGCCTGACTAGCGGGGATTACAATGAGCAGTTCTTC	CASGLTSGDYNEQFF
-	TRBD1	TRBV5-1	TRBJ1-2	TGCGCCAGCAGCTTGGTGGGACAGGATGGCTACACCTTC	CASSLVGQDGYTF
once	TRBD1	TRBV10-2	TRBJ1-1	TGCGCCAGCAGTAGACAGGGTCTAGGAATGAACACTGAAGCTTTCTTT	CASSRQGLGMNTEAFF
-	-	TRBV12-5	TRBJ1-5	TGTGCTAGTGGATTAGACAGCTTAGGTCTTCAGCCCCAGCATTTT	CASGLDSLGLQPQHF
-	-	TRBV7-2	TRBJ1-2	TGTGCCAGCAGCCCCGACAGGAACTATGGCTACACCTTC	CASSPDRNYGYTF